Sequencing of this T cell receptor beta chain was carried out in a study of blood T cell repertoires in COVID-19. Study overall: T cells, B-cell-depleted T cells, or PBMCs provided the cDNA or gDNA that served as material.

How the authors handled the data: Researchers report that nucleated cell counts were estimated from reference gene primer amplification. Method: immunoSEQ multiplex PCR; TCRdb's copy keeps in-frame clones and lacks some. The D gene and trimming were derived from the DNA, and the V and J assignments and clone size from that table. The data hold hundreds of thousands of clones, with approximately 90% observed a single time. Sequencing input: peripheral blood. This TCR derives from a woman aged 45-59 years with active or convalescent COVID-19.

CDR3 DNA sequence: TGTGCCAGCAGCTTAGCTGCCGGGGTAGAAGAGACCCAGTACTTC. Its protein is CASSLAAGVEETQYF. The chain has TRBV7-2 and TRBJ2-5, with D perhaps matching TRBD2 (5 bases). This CDR3 contains 15 residues. Looked up from germline, CDR1 is SGHTA and CDR2 is FQGNSA. The V gene lost 0 bases and the J gene lost 3 bases, with 11 bases spanning the gap.